These 5 T cell receptor beta chains were all obtained from the same sample, sequenced in a study of OX40 agonist ivuxolimab in advanced cancers. Clones were sequenced by immunoSEQ multiplex PCR, and TCRdb holds only the in-frame ones, with some missing. The data hold about 43,000 clones, with 88% observed a single time. The sample here was CD4+ or CD8+ T cells sorted from blood, taken in a trial of the OX40 agonist ivuxolimab. The receptors shown here come from an adult with an advanced solid tumor such as melanoma, head and neck, liver or kidney cancer.

This chain joins TRBV5-1 and TRBJ1-3, with D unclear. Germline CDR1 reads SGHRS; CDR2 reads YFSETQ. Trimming took 4 bases from V and 0 from J, leaving 11 bases between them. The CDR3 loop spans 15 amino acids. The CDR3 DNA reads TGCGCCAGCAGCCTGGACGGAGACTCTGGAAACACCATATATTTT. Translating gives CASSLDGDSGNTIYF.

This clone was observed a single time. The chain links TRBV19 to TRBJ2-7; TRBD1 matches at 8 bases. The V gene end was trimmed by 3 bases and the J gene end by 0 bases; junction bases not matched to a gene: 10. CDR3 length equals 17 residues. Germline V gene sequence: CDR1 LNHDA, CDR2 SQIVND (reference sequence). The CDR3 reads CASSIKGQGLISYEQYF. The CDR3 DNA follows: TGTGCCAGTAGTATTAAAGGACAGGGTCTAATCTCCTACGAGCAGTACTTC. Looking up the rest from reference TRBV19 and TRBJ2-7 gives the full variable domain: DGGITQSPKYLFRKEGQNVTLSCEQNLNHDAMYWYRQDPGQGLRLIYYSQIVNDFQKGDIAEGYSVSREKKESFPLTVTSAQKNPTAFYLCASSIKGQGLISYEQYFGPGTRLTVT.

The chain links TRBV11-2 to TRBJ2-7, with D possibly TRBD1 on 5 matching bases. V was trimmed by 5 bases and J by 3 bases, leaving 17 bases between them. Per the germline V gene, CDR1 is SGHAT and CDR2 is FQNNGV. This CDR3 region has 15 residues. For the CDR3, the DNA is TGTGCCAGCAGCAAAGGGGCAGGCTTGGGCTACGAGCAGTACTTC. The encoded protein is CASSKGAGLGYEQYF.

V gene TRBV19 combines with J gene TRBJ1-2, with 8 bases identical to TRBD1. The trim removed 8 bases at V and 0 bases at J, leaving 5 bases unmatched. This CDR3 is built from 14 residues. Germline V gene lookup returns CDR1 LNHDA and CDR2 SQIVND (reference sequence). CDR3 amino acids: CASEDRATNYGYTF. Here the CDR3 DNA reads TGTGCCAGTGAGGACAGGGCAACTAACTATGGCTACACCTTC.

The V call is TRBV14, the J call TRBJ2-7, with a possible D match to TRBD2 (6 bases). The CDR3 runs to 11 residues. Trimming shortened V by 4 bases and J by 7 bases, and 8 bases separated the two germline ends. Germline V lookup: CDR1 SGHDN, CDR2 FVKESK. The DNA of the CDR3 is TGTGCCAGCAGCCTCGGAGGGGAGCAGTACTTC. Residues: CASSLGGEQYF.